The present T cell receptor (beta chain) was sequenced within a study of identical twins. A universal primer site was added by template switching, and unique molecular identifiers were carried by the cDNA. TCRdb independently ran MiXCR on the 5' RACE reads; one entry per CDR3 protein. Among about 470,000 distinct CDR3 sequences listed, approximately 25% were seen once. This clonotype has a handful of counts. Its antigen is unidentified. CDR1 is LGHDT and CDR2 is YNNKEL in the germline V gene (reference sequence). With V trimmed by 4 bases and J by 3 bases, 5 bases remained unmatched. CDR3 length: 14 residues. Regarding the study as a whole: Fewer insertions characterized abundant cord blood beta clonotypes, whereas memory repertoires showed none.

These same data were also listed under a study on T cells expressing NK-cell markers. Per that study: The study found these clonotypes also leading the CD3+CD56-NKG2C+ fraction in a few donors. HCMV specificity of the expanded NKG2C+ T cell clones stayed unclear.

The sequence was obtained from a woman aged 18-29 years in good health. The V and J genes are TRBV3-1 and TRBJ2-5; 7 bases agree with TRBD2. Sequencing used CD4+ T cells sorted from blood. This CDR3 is CASSLASGKETQYF. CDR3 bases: TGTGCCAGCAGCCTCGCTAGCGGAAAAGAGACCCAGTACTTC.